Shown below are 6 T cell receptor beta chains from a single sample sequenced in a study of regulatory T cells in long-lasting Graves disease. In building TCR beta libraries, iRepertoire HTBI primers were used together with Arm-PCR of CDR3 regions. TCRdb ran MiXCR on the multiplex PCR reads and lists one entry per CDR3 protein. In the table there are about 430,000 distinct CDR3 sequences, about 15% of which are singletons. Stated time point: newly diagnosed GD, antithyroid drugs for less than 3 months. The TCR library was prepared using RNA isolated from PBMCs. In addition, the sample was reused for a study of T cells in Graves' hyperthyroidism and ophthalmopathy.

The material was peripheral blood mononuclear cells (PBMCs), obtained at new diagnosis, from a patient treated with antithyroid drugs. These receptors were obtained from a woman aged 40 to 50 with Graves disease.

Ten or more counts support this clonotype. The chain combines TRBV2 with TRBJ2-7; maybe TRBD1 (5 bases). Trimming took 7 bases from V and 5 from J, leaving 12 bases between them. This CDR3 spans 12 amino acids. Per the germline V gene, CDR1 is SNHLY and CDR2 is FYNNEI. CDR3 protein: CASTGRVDEQYF. CDR3 DNA sequence: TGTGCCAGCACGGGCAGGGTCGACGAGCAGTACTTC.

This chain's CDR3 is CSARGGGQDPNTEAFF. The DNA for the CDR3 is TGCAGTGCTAGAGGGGGGGGACAGGACCCGAACACTGAAGCTTTCTTT. The chain joins TRBV20-1 to TRBJ1-1; 8 bases are shared with TRBD1. Germline values: CDR1 DFQATT, CDR2 SNEGSKA (reference sequence). This CDR3 has 16 residues. V was clipped by 1 base and J by 1 base; unmatched bases: 8.

On this clonotype: Since a much larger clone is just one base distant, this may be a read error. J is TRBJ2-2 and V is TRBV7-6; 11 nucleotides match TRBD1. Germline-derived CDR1 and CDR2 are SGHVS and FNYEAQ. This CDR3 is 16 amino acids long. DNA of the CDR3: TGTGCCATCAGCCTGGGGACAGGGGGTTTTGCCGGGGAGCTGTTTTTT. Amino acid sequence: CAISLGTGGFAGELFF.

In its sample, this clonotype was seen many times. The rearrangement uses TRBV3-1 and TRBJ1-4; D gene ambiguous. Germline CDR1 reads LGHDT; CDR2 reads YNNKEL (reference sequence). Trimming cost V 5 bases and J 5 bases, with 15 bases left between them. The CDR3 loop spans 15 amino acids. The CDR3 region has the DNA TGTGCCAGCAGCTACTACAGCAGTTTAAATGAAAAACTGTTTTTT. This gives the protein CASSYYSSLNEKLFF.

Turning to this clonotype: Given the absence of the conserved phenylalanine or tryptophan at the CDR3 end, a read error is likely. The gene calls are TRBV19 and TRBJ2-1; D gene uncertain. CDR3 length: 12 amino acids. Between the trimmed V and J ends, which lost 4 bases and 6 bases, there was a span of 7 bases. The germline gives CDR1 LNHDA, CDR2 SQIVND (reference sequence). The CDR3 sequence is CASSTRANEQFL. The CDR3 bases are TGTGCCAGTAGTACCCGGGCCAATGAGCAGTTCCTC.

V is TRBV7-3 and J is TRBJ1-1; 8 bases match TRBD1. The CDR3 length is 14 residues. V lost 5 bases, J lost 3 bases, and 5 bases stayed unmatched. Germline V lookup: CDR1 SGHTA, CDR2 FQGTGA. This chain's CDR3 is CASSLTGADTEAFF. The CDR3 DNA follows: TGTGCCAGCAGCCTGACAGGGGCGGACACTGAAGCTTTCTTT.